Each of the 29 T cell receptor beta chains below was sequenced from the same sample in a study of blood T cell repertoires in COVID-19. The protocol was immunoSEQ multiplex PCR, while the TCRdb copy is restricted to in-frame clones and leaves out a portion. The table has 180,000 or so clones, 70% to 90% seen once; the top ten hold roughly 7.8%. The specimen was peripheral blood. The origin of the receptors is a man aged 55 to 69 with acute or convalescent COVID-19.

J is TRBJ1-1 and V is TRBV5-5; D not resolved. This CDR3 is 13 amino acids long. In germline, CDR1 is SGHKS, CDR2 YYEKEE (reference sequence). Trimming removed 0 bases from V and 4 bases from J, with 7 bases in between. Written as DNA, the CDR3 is TGTGCCAGCAGCTTGGAAGTAGTCACTGAAGCTTTCTTT. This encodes CASSLEVVTEAFF.

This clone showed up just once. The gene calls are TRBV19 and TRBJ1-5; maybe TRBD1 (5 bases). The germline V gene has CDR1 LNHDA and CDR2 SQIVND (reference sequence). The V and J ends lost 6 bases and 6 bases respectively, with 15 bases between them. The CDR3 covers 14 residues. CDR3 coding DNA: TGTGCCAGTAGAACACAGGACCCCCTTCAGCCCCAGCATTTT. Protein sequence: CASRTQDPLQPQHF.

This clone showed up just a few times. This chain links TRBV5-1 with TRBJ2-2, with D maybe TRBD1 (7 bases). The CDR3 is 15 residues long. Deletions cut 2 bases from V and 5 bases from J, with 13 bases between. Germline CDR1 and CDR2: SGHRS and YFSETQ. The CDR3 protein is CASSFGRGATGELFF. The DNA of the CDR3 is TGCGCCAGCAGCTTCGGCAGGGGGGCGACCGGGGAGCTGTTTTTT. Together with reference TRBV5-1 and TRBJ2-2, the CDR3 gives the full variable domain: KAGVTQTPRYLIKTRGQQVTLSCSPISGHRSVSWYQQTPGQGLQFLFEYFSETQRNKGNFPGRFSGRQFSNSRSEMNVSTLELGDSALYLCASSFGRGATGELFFGEGSRLTVL.

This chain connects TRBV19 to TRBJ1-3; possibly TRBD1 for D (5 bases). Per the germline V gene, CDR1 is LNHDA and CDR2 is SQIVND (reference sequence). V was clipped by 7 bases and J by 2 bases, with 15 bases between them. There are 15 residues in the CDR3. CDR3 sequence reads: CASTPGSGAGNTIYF. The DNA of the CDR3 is TGTGCCAGTACTCCCGGGTCGGGGGCTGGAAACACCATATATTTT.

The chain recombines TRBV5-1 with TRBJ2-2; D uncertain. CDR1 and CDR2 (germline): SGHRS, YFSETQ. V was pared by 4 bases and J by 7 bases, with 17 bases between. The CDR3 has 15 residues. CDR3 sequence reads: CASSPTIASHGELFF. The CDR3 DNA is TGCGCCAGCAGCCCTACTATCGCTAGTCACGGGGAGCTGTTTTTT.

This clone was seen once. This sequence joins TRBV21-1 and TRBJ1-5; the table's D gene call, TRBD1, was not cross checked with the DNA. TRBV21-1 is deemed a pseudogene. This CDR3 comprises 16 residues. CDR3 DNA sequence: TGTGCCAGCAGCAAACGTGGCAGGGGGTTTCGGCAGCCCCAGCATTTT. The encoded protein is CASSKRGRGFRQPQHF.

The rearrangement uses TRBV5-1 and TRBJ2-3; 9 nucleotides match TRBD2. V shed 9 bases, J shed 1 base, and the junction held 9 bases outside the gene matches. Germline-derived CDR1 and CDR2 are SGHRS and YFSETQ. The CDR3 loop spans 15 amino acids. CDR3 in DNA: TGCGCCACCGGTAGCGGGAGTCCCGGCACAGATACGCAGTATTTT. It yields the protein CATGSGSPGTDTQYF. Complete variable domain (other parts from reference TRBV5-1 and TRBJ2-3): KAGVTQTPRYLIKTRGQQVTLSCSPISGHRSVSWYQQTPGQGLQFLFEYFSETQRNKGNFPGRFSGRQFSNSRSEMNVSTLELGDSALYLCATGSGSPGTDTQYFGPGTRLTVL.

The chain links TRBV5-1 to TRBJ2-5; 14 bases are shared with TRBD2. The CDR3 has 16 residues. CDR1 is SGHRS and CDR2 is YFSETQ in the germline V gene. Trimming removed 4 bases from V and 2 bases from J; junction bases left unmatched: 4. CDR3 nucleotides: TGCGCCAGCAGCACGGGACTAGCGGGAGCACAAGAGACCCAGTACTTC. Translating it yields CASSTGLAGAQETQYF.

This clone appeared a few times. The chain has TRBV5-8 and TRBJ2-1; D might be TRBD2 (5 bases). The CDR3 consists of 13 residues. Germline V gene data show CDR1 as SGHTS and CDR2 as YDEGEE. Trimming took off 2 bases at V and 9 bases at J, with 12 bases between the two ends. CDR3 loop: CASSFNPRGEQFF. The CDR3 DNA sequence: TGTGCCAGCAGCTTTAACCCCCGGGGTGAGCAGTTCTTC.

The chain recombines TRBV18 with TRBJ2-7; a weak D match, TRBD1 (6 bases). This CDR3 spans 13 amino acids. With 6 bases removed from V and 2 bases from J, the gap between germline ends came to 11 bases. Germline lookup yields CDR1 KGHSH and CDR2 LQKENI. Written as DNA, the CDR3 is TGTGCCAGCTCGGCCGGACAGACCTACGAGCAGTACTTC. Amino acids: CASSAGQTYEQYF.

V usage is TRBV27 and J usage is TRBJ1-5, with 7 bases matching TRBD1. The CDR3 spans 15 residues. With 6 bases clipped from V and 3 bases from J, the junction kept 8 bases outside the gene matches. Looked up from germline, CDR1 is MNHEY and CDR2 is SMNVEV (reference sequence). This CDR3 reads CASRPGDSHNQPQHF. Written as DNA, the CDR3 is TGTGCCAGCAGACCCGGGGACAGCCACAATCAGCCCCAGCATTTT.

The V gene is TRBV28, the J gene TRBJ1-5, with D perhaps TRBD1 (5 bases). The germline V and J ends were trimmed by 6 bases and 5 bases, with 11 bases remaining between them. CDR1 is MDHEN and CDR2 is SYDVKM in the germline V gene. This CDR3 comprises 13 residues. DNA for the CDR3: TGTGCCAGCAGGAACCCGACAGATCAGCCCCAGCATTTT. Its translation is CASRNPTDQPQHF.

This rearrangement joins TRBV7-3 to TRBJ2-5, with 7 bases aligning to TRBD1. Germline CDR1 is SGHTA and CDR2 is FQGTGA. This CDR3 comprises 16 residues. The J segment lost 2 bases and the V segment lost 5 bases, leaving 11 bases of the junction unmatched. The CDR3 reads CASSPGTASFQETQYF. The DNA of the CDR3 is TGTGCCAGCAGCCCAGGGACAGCCAGTTTTCAAGAGACCCAGTACTTC.

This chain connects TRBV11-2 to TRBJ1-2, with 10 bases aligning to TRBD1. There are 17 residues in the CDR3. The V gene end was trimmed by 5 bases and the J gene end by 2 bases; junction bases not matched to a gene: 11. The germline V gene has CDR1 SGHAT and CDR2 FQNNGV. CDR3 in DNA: TGTGCCAGCAGCCTCCCGACAGGGGGCTTCCCCAACTATGGCTACACCTTC. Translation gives CASSLPTGGFPNYGYTF. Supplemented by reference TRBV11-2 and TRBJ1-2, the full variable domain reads EAGVAQSPRYKIIEKRQSVAFWCNPISGHATLYWYQQILGQGPKLLIQFQNNGVVDDSQLPKDRFSAERLKGVDSTLKIQPAKLEDSAVYLCASSLPTGGFPNYGYTFGSGTRLTVV.

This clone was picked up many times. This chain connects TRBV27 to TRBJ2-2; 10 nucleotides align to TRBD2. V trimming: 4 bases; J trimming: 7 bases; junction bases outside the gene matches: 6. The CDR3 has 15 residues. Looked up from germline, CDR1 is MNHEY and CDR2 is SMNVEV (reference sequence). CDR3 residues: CASSSAGGPIGELFF. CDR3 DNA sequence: TGTGCCAGCAGTTCAGCGGGAGGGCCGATCGGGGAGCTGTTTTTT.

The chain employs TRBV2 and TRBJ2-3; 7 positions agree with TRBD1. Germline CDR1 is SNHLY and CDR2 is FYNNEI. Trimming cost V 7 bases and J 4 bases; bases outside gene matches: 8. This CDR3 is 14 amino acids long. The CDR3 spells CASMRQGWADTQYF. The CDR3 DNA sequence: TGTGCCAGCATGAGACAGGGATGGGCAGATACGCAGTATTTT.

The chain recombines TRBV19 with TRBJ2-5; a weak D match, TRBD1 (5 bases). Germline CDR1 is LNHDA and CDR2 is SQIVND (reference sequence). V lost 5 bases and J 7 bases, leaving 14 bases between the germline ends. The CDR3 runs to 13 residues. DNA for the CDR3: TGTGCCAGTAGTCCCCAGGGCCTGGGGACCCAGTACTTC. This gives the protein CASSPQGLGTQYF.

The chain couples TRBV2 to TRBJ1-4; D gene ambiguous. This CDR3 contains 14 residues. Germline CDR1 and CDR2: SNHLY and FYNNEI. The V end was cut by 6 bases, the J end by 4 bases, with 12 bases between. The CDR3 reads CASRRRPVNEKLFF. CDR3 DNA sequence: TGTGCCAGCAGGAGGAGACCGGTTAATGAAAAACTGTTTTTT.

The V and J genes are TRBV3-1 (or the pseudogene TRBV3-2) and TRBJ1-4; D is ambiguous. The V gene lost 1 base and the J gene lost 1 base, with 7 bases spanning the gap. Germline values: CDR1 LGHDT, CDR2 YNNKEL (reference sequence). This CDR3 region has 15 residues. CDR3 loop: CASSQGSGTNEKLFF. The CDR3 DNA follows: TGTGCCAGCAGCCAAGGGTCCGGAACTAATGAAAAACTGTTTTTT.

Here the CDR3 DNA reads TGTGCCAGCAGCCCTAGGGGCCTAGCGGGGGCCTACGAGCAGTACTTC. Protein: CASSPRGLAGAYEQYF. J is TRBJ2-7 and V is TRBV11-2; 10 nucleotides line up with TRBD2. In germline, CDR1 is SGHAT, CDR2 FQNNGV. V gave up 5 bases and J gave up 2 bases; unmatched junction bases: 9. This CDR3 spans 16 amino acids.

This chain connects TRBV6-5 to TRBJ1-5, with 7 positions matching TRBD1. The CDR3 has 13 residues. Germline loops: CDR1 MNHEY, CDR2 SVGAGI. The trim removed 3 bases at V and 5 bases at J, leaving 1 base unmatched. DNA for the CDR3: TGTGCCAGCAGTTATCAGGGGGATCAGCCCCAGCATTTT. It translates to CASSYQGDQPQHF.

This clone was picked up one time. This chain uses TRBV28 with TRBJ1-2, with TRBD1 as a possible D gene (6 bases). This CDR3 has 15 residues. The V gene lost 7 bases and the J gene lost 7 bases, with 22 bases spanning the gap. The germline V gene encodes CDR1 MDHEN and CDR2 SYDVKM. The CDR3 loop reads CASKFPGAGLFGYTF. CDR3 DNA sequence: TGTGCCAGCAAGTTTCCAGGGGCCGGACTTTTTGGCTACACCTTC.

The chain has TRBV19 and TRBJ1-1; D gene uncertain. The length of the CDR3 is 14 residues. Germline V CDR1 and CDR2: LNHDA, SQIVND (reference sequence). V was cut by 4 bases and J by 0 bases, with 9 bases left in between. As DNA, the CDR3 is TGTGCCAGTAGTAACATACAGATGAACACTGAAGCTTTCTTT. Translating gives CASSNIQMNTEAFF. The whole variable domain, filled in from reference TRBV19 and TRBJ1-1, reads DGGITQSPKYLFRKEGQNVTLSCEQNLNHDAMYWYRQDPGQGLRLIYYSQIVNDFQKGDIAEGYSVSREKKESFPLTVTSAQKNPTAFYLCASSNIQMNTEAFFGQGTRLTVV.

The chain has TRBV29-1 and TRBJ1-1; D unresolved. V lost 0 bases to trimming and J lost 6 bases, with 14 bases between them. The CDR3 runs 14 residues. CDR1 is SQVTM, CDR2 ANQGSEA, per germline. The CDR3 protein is CSVEELARISEAFF. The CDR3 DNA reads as TGCAGCGTTGAAGAGTTGGCCAGAATCTCTGAAGCTTTCTTT.

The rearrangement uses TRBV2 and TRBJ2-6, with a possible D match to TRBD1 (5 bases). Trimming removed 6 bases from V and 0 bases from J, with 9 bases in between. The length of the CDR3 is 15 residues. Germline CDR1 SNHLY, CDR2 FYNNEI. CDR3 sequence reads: CASRGRSSGANVLTF. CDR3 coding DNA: TGTGCCAGCAGGGGGCGAAGCTCTGGGGCCAACGTCCTGACTTTC.

The CDR3 loop reads CASSPPSVNEQYF. As DNA, the CDR3 is TGTGCCAGCTCACCACCCTCCGTAAACGAGCAGTACTTC. The chain joins TRBV18 to TRBJ2-7; D is ambiguous. This CDR3 has 13 residues. V was cut by 0 bases and J by 5 bases, with 8 bases left in between. The germline V gene encodes CDR1 KGHSH and CDR2 LQKENI.

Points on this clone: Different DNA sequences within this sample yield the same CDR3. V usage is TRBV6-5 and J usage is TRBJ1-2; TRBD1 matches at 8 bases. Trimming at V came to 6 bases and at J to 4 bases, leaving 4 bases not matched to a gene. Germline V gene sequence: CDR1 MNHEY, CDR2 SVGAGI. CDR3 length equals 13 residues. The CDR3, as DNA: TGTGCCAGCAGGCCGACAGGGGCCTATGGCTACACCTTC. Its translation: CASRPTGAYGYTF.

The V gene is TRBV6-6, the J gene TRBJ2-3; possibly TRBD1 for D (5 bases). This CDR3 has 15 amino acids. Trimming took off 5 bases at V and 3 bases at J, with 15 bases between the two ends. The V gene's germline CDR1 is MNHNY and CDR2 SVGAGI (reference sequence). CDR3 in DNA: TGTGCCAGCAGTGACCCAGGGTCTCCTACAGATACGCAGTATTTT. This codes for CASSDPGSPTDTQYF.

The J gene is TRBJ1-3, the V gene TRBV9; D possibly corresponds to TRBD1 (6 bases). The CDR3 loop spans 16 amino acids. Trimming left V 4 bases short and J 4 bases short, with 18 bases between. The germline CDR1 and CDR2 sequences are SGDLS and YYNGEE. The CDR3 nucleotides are TGTGCCAGCAGCCCGCACAGGGCGGTAGACGGAAACACCATATATTTT. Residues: CASSPHRAVDGNTIYF.